This paragraph covers one T cell receptor beta chain sequence. This clonotype showed up many times. This clone's antigen is unknown. Base qualities are not provided; no much larger clone lies one nucleotide away. This sample is drawn from a study of patients and donors after allogeneic stem cell transplantation (TCRdb year 2020). Receptor libraries were prepared by RT-PCR. Sequencing relied on a NextSeq 550. In TCRdb, the public reads were trimmed at Q25 with fastp and aligned with MiXCR, with productive beta chains retained. Under each unique CDR3 protein, matching rows form one entry showing the most common genes and DNA. For this sample there are 410,000 or so distinct CDR3 sequences; under 20% appear just once. Around 6.8% of the sample is held by the ten biggest clonotypes. The cysteine opens and the phenylalanine closes a CDR3 of 14 amino acids. The only DNA kept is the CDR3, 42 bases in frame from the first base. The junction shows trimming of 8 bases on V and 2 bases on J, and the gene matches do not reach 7 bases of it.

The source of this sequence is a human donor who was either an allogeneic HSCT recipient or a stem cell or donor lymphocyte infusion donor (not recorded which). It is not recorded whose cells these are; they may come from a transplant donor. Material: blood, either unsorted or a sorted T cell fraction (not recorded which). The rearranged segments are TRBV12-3 or TRBV12-4 and TRBJ2-7, with 9 bases matching TRBD2. The CDR3 protein sequence reads: CASPWTSATYEQYF. The sequenced DNA: TGTGCCAGCCCCTGGACTAGCGCTACCTACGAGCAGTACTTC.